The 13 T cell receptor beta chains reported below all come from one sample, sequenced in a study of cytomegalovirus exposure and HLA in healthy donors. Profiling relied on immunoSEQ multiplex PCR, and the TCRdb table lists in-frame clones only, not all of them. The sample contains 150,000 to 200,000 clones, just under 85% of which appear only once. Sequencing used PBMCs. Receptor source: a man aged 25 to 40 in good health and CMV-seropositive.

The chain couples TRBV19 to TRBJ1-2; possibly TRBD1 for D (6 bases). Germline V gene sequence: CDR1 LNHDA, CDR2 SQIVND (reference sequence). V shed 1 base and J shed 1 base, with 7 bases lying between them. There are 14 residues in the CDR3. CDR3 nucleotide sequence: TGTGCCAGTAGTATAGGACAGGTTAACTATGGCTACACCTTC. The encoded protein is CASSIGQVNYGYTF. The entire variable domain, with the rest obtained from reference TRBV19 and TRBJ1-2, is as follows: DGGITQSPKYLFRKEGQNVTLSCEQNLNHDAMYWYRQDPGQGLRLIYYSQIVNDFQKGDIAEGYSVSREKKESFPLTVTSAQKNPTAFYLCASSIGQVNYGYTFGSGTRLTVV.

This chain joins TRBV4-1 and TRBJ2-1; the D gene is possibly TRBD1 (5 bases). The germline gives CDR1 MGHRA, CDR2 YSYEKL. The V and J ends lost 3 bases and 2 bases respectively, with 11 bases between them. The CDR3 spans 15 residues. The CDR3 loop reads CASSQQGVTYNEQFF. The DNA of the CDR3 is TGCGCCAGCAGCCAGCAGGGTGTCACCTACAATGAGCAGTTCTTC.

The V and J genes are TRBV27 and TRBJ1-2; 10 bases are shared with TRBD1. The V and J ends lost 5 bases and 3 bases, in that order; junction bases with no gene match: 3. Germline-derived CDR1 and CDR2 are MNHEY and SMNVEV (reference sequence). There are 14 residues in the CDR3. CDR3 protein: CASSVTGGDYGYTF. The CDR3 nucleotides read TGTGCCAGCAGTGTGACAGGGGGCGACTATGGCTACACCTTC.

The chain is built from TRBV9 and TRBJ2-7; 11 bases fit TRBD2. Trimming removed 3 bases from V and 5 bases from J; junction bases left unmatched: 4. CDR3 length equals 14 residues. Germline CDR1 and CDR2: SGDLS and YYNGEE. The CDR3: CASSGTSGSHEQYF. For the CDR3, the DNA is TGTGCCAGCAGCGGGACTAGCGGGTCGCACGAGCAGTACTTC. Based on the CDR3 plus reference TRBV9 and TRBJ2-7, the full variable domain is DSGVTQTPKHLITATGQRVTLRCSPRSGDLSVYWYQQSLDQGLQFLIQYYNGEERAKGNILERFSAQQFPDLHSELNLSSLELGDSALYFCASSGTSGSHEQYFGPGTRLTVT.

V is TRBV19 and J is TRBJ2-3; TRBD1 aligns across 9 bases. CDR3 length equals 19 residues. Germline V gene lookup returns CDR1 LNHDA and CDR2 SQIVND (reference sequence). The ends lost 3 bases at V and 1 base at J; junction bases unmatched: 14. Here the CDR3 DNA reads TGTGCCAGTAGTATTAAGGGCACAGGGGGCTGGTCCGGCACAGATACGCAGTATTTT. Amino acid sequence: CASSIKGTGGWSGTDTQYF.

This clone was observed a handful of times. The chain carries TRBV28 and TRBJ1-2; D ambiguous. V lost 2 bases and J lost 8, with 18 bases in between. CDR1 and CDR2 from the germline V gene are MDHEN and SYDVKM. CDR3 length equals 15 residues. DNA of the CDR3: TGTGCCAGCAGTTTAGGGCCGGGGTCGGGAGGCGGCTACACCTTC. As protein: CASSLGPGSGGGYTF.

This chain uses TRBV29-1 with TRBJ2-1; maybe TRBD1 (6 bases). Per germline, CDR1 SQVTM and CDR2 ANQGSEA. CDR3 length equals 17 residues. Trimming shortened V by 1 base and J by 0 bases, and 16 bases separated the two germline ends. CDR3 coding DNA: TGCAGCGTTGAAGGGGTTGCAGGACAGAGCTCCTACAATGAGCAGTTCTTC. This translates into CSVEGVAGQSSYNEQFF.

The V gene is TRBV19, the J gene TRBJ1-1, with 8 bases lining up with TRBD1. The CDR3 extends over 15 amino acids. CDR1 is LNHDA, CDR2 SQIVND, per germline (reference sequence). The V segment lost 3 bases and the J segment 1 base; nucleotides outside the gene matches: 4. The CDR3 loop is CASSIPQGANTEAFF. CDR3 DNA: TGTGCCAGTAGTATTCCCCAGGGGGCGAACACTGAAGCTTTCTTT.

The chain recombines TRBV9 with TRBJ2-2; 9 bases map to TRBD2. Germline assignment: CDR1 SGDLS and CDR2 YYNGEE. The CDR3 length is 17 residues. The ends lost 0 bases at V and 5 bases at J; junction bases unmatched: 8. The CDR3 loop is CASSVVGGGERTGELFF. The CDR3 DNA reads TGTGCCAGCAGCGTAGTGGGCGGGGGGGAAAGGACCGGGGAGCTGTTTTTT.

A word on this clone: Other DNA sequences from this sample encode an identical CDR3 as well. The chain is built from TRBV6-5 and TRBJ1-5; tentatively, D is TRBD1 (6 bases). This CDR3 has 15 residues. CDR1 MNHEY and CDR2 SVGAGI come from the germline V gene. Trimming cost V 5 bases and J 1 base, with 12 bases left between them. The CDR3 reads CASSATGRSNQPQHF. The DNA of the CDR3 is TGTGCCAGCAGTGCGACAGGCAGGAGCAATCAGCCCCAGCATTTT.

The V call is TRBV4-3, the J call TRBJ2-2; 9 bases match TRBD2. This CDR3 has 17 amino acids. Trimming cost V 3 bases and J 3 bases; bases outside gene matches: 8. Germline V gives CDR1 LGHNA, CDR2 YSLEER. The CDR3 spells CASSQGAGGTYTGELFF. The DNA for the CDR3 is TGCGCCAGCAGCCAGGGGGCGGGGGGGACCTACACCGGGGAGCTGTTTTTT.

The sample holds one count of this clone. As DNA, the CDR3 is TGTGCCAGCAGTTACTTACGGGATGAGCAGTACTTC. It is translated as CASSYLRDEQYF. The chain carries TRBV6-5 and TRBJ2-7; D possibly corresponds to TRBD2 (5 bases). CDR3 length: 12 amino acids. Trimming pared 1 base from V and 7 bases from J, leaving 8 bases between. The germline V gene has CDR1 MNHEY and CDR2 SVGAGI.

This clone was found once. This sequence joins TRBV4-3 and TRBJ2-1; the match to TRBD2 covers 7 bases. V was pared by 0 bases and J by 10 bases, with 6 bases of the junction left unmatched. CDR3 length: 14 amino acids. Germline V lookup: CDR1 LGHNA, CDR2 YSLEER. CDR3 in DNA: TGCGCCAGCAGCCAAGATACGTACGGGGGGGAGCAGTTCTTC. Translated, it gives CASSQDTYGGEQFF.